Each of the 16 T cell receptor beta chains below was sequenced from the same sample in a study of EBV T-cell therapy then PD-1 blockade in nasopharyngeal carcinoma. Their antigens remain unidentified. The assay was immunoSEQ multiplex PCR, and TCRdb's table has in-frame clones only and misses some. The sample lists 11,000 to 15,000 clones, around four fifths occurring once. Treatment described: AdE1-LMPpoly-expanded autologous EBV-specific T-cell therapy followed by anti-PD-1 nivolumab. Sequencing was performed on CD8+ T cells from blood, taken around day 100 from a patient whose treatment included autologous EBV-specific T cells and nivolumab. These receptors were obtained from a man aged 40-50 years with nasopharyngeal carcinoma.

The chain is built from TRBV7-9 and TRBJ2-3; possible D gene TRBD2, 6 bases. V dropped 5 bases and J dropped 1 base, with 13 bases sitting between them. The CDR3 is made up of 15 amino acids. Looked up from germline, CDR1 is SEHNR and CDR2 is FQNEAQ (reference sequence). The CDR3 spells CASSPAGSGTDTQYF. DNA of the CDR3: TGTGCCAGCAGCCCTGCGGGGAGTGGCACAGATACGCAGTATTTT.

The V and J genes are TRBV29-1 and TRBJ1-2; weak D call: TRBD1 (6 bases). CDR1 is SQVTM, CDR2 ANQGSEA, per germline. Trimming took off 6 bases at V and 4 bases at J, with 15 bases between the two ends. This CDR3 spans 13 amino acids. The CDR3 DNA is TGCAGCGTGCCAGCAGGGGACCCCTATGGCTACACCTTC. The encoded protein is CSVPAGDPYGYTF.

V gene TRBV4-3 combines with J gene TRBJ2-3, with 11 bases aligning to TRBD2. The CDR3 extends over 17 amino acids. Per germline, CDR1 LGHNA and CDR2 YSLEER. The J segment lost 5 bases and the V segment lost 3 bases, leaving 10 bases of the junction unmatched. The CDR3 bases are TGCGCCAGCAGCCAGTTTCTAGCGGGGGGCCCCGGAGATACGCAGTATTTT. Protein product: CASSQFLAGGPGDTQYF.

The V call is TRBV7-6, the J call TRBJ1-1; 7 nucleotides align to TRBD1. This CDR3 region has 16 residues. Per the germline V gene, CDR1 is SGHVS and CDR2 is FNYEAQ. Trimming cost V 2 bases and J 1 base; bases outside gene matches: 7. The chain's CDR3 is CASSLKAGGRNTEAFF. CDR3 DNA: TGTGCCAGCAGCTTAAAGGCAGGGGGGAGGAACACTGAAGCTTTCTTT. Looking up the rest from reference TRBV7-6 and TRBJ1-1 gives the full variable domain: GAGVSQSPRYKVTKRGQDVALRCDPISGHVSLYWYRQALGQGPEFLTYFNYEAQQDKSGLPNDRFSAERPEGSISTLTIQRTEQRDSAMYRCASSLKAGGRNTEAFFGQGTRLTVV.

The gene calls are TRBV7-9 and TRBJ1-6, with 9 bases fitting TRBD1. The germline CDR1 and CDR2 sequences are SEHNR and FQNEAQ (reference sequence). With 0 bases clipped from V and 10 bases from J, the junction kept 4 bases outside the gene matches. This CDR3 is built from 15 residues. CDR3 DNA sequence: TGTGCCAGCAGCTTAGCACAGGGGGCAAGATCACCCCTCCACTTT. It encodes CASSLAQGARSPLHF.

The V call is TRBV3-1 (or the pseudogene TRBV3-2), the J call TRBJ2-1; no reliable D call. Germline CDR1 LGHDT, CDR2 YNNKEL (reference sequence). The CDR3 loop spans 11 amino acids. V lost 2 bases to trimming and J lost 7 bases, with 3 bases between them. DNA of the CDR3: TGTGCCAGCAGCCAATGGAATGAGCAGTTCTTC. Its translation: CASSQWNEQFF.

This rearrangement joins TRBV7-6 to TRBJ1-1, with 11 positions matching TRBD1. In germline, CDR1 is SGHVS, CDR2 FNYEAQ. Trimming removed 5 bases from V and 6 bases from J; junction bases left unmatched: 8. The CDR3 runs to 15 residues. The CDR3, as DNA: TGTGCCAGCAGCGGGGGGCCGGGACAGGGGGCTGAAGCTTTCTTT. Its translation: CASSGGPGQGAEAFF. Based on the CDR3 plus reference TRBV7-6 and TRBJ1-1, the full variable domain is GAGVSQSPRYKVTKRGQDVALRCDPISGHVSLYWYRQALGQGPEFLTYFNYEAQQDKSGLPNDRFSAERPEGSISTLTIQRTEQRDSAMYRCASSGGPGQGAEAFFGQGTRLTVV.

This rearrangement joins TRBV7-2 to TRBJ2-7, with D possibly matching TRBD2 (6 bases). Trimming stripped 2 bases from V and 6 bases from J, with 11 bases between. Germline loops: CDR1 SGHTA, CDR2 FQGNSA. This CDR3 region has 13 residues. The CDR3 reads CASSLKPGGEQYF. DNA for the CDR3: TGTGCCAGCAGCTTAAAGCCCGGGGGCGAGCAGTACTTC.

This chain links TRBV14 with TRBJ2-7; no clear D. The CDR3 runs to 14 residues. V was cut by 0 bases and J by 5 bases, with 11 bases left in between. Germline assignment: CDR1 SGHDN and CDR2 FVKESK. CDR3 sequence reads: CASSQEPHWDEQYF. DNA for the CDR3: TGTGCCAGCAGCCAAGAACCCCATTGGGACGAGCAGTACTTC.

In this sample, this clone turned up a few times. This chain joins TRBV5-4 and TRBJ1-2; D gene uncertain. V shed 7 bases and J shed 2 bases, with 15 bases lying between them. CDR1 and CDR2 (germline): SGHNT, YYREEE (reference sequence). This CDR3 is built from 14 residues. The CDR3 coding sequence is TGTGCCAGCTCACCGCTGATGGGGAACTATGGCTACACCTTC. Protein: CASSPLMGNYGYTF.

This clone was found once. J is TRBJ1-1 and V is TRBV7-2, with D perhaps TRBD1 (5 bases). There are 15 residues in the CDR3. Germline CDR1 and CDR2: SGHTA and FQGNSA. The V end was cut by 2 bases, the J end by 1 base, with 11 bases between. This CDR3 reads CASSLWGYSNTEAFF. The CDR3 DNA reads TGTGCCAGCAGCTTATGGGGGTACTCGAACACTGAAGCTTTCTTT.

This rearrangement joins TRBV5-6 to TRBJ2-1; 8 bases match TRBD2. The V gene's germline CDR1 is SGHDT and CDR2 YYEEEE. The CDR3 loop spans 14 amino acids. V lost 0 bases and J lost 9; bases outside the gene matches: 5. CDR3 sequence reads: CASSLAGGPSEQFF. The CDR3 DNA reads as TGTGCCAGCAGCTTGGCGGGGGGGCCAAGTGAGCAGTTCTTC.

The genes are TRBV5-6 and TRBJ2-2; D is unclear. Looked up from germline, CDR1 is SGHDT and CDR2 is YYEEEE. The CDR3 is made up of 14 amino acids. V lost 1 base, J lost 2 bases, and 6 bases lay in between. The chain's CDR3 is CASSLPSNTGELFF. The DNA for the CDR3 is TGTGCCAGCAGCTTGCCATCAAACACCGGGGAGCTGTTTTTT.

This chain links TRBV5-6 with TRBJ2-2; D is unclear. The CDR3 loop spans 12 amino acids. Trimming left V 0 bases short and J 6 bases short, with 3 bases between. Germline V gives CDR1 SGHDT, CDR2 YYEEEE. The CDR3 loop is CASSLGPGELFF. The CDR3 bases are TGTGCCAGCAGCTTGGGCCCCGGGGAGCTGTTTTTT.

The genes are TRBV7-9 and TRBJ2-7; 7 bases are shared with TRBD1. Trimming cost V 5 bases and J 3 bases; bases outside gene matches: 7. Germline CDR1 reads SEHNR; CDR2 reads FQNEAQ (reference sequence). This CDR3 has 14 amino acids. The CDR3 region has the DNA TGTGCCAGCAGCCCCCGGGACAGAATCTACGAGCAGTACTTC. This encodes CASSPRDRIYEQYF. The full variable domain, completed using reference TRBV7-9 and TRBJ2-7, is DTGVSQNPRHKITKRGQNVTFRCDPISEHNRLYWYRQTLGQGPEFLTYFQNEAQLEKSRLLSDRFSAERPKGSFSTLEIQRTEQGDSAMYLCASSPRDRIYEQYFGPGTRLTVT.

This sequence joins TRBV5-1 and TRBJ2-6; D perhaps matches TRBD2 (6 bases). Trimming left V 2 bases short and J 4 bases short, with 13 bases between. Per the germline V gene, CDR1 is SGHRS and CDR2 is YFSETQ. This CDR3 comprises 16 residues. The CDR3 here is CASSFGGTAGANVLTF. The CDR3 DNA is TGCGCCAGCAGCTTTGGAGGGACTGCCGGGGCCAACGTCCTGACTTTC.